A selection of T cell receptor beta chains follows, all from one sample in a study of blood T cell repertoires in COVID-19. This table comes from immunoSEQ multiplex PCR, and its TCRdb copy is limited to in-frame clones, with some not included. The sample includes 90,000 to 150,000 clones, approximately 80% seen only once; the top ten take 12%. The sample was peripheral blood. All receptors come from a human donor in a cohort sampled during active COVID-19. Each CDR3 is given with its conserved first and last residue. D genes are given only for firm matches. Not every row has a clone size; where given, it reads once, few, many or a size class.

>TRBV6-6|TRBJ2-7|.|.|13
TGTGCCAGCAGATTTCCGACAGAACCCGAGCAGTACTTC
CASRFPTEPEQYF
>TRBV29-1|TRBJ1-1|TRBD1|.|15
TGCAGCGTTACGGTGTTAGCGACAGGGCGGACTGAAGCTTTCTTT
CSVTVLATGRTEAFF
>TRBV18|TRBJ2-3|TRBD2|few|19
TGTGCCAGCTCACCACCGATCGGCGTTGTAGCGGGGGGCACAGATACGCAGTATTTT
CASSPPIGVVAGGTDTQYF
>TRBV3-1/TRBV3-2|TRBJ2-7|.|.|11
TGTGCCAGCAGCCAAGTTGACAGCGTTTACTTC
CASSQVDSVYF
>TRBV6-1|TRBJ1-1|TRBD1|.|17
TGTGCCAGCAGTGAACGCAGGGGGTCTAAGTTGAACACTGAAGCTTTCTTT
CASSERRGSKLNTEAFF
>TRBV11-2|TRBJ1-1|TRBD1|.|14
TGTGCCAGCAGCTTAGGACAGGGAAACACTGAAGCTTTCTTT
CASSLGQGNTEAFF
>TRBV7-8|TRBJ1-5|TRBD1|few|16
TGTGCCAGCAGCTTAGAGAGGGGGCGTCGCAATCAGCCCCAGCATTTT
CASSLERGRRNQPQHF
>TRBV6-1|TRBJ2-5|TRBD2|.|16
TGTGCCAGCAGTGACGGGGGGGGCGCGAGTCTGGAGACCCAGTACTTC
CASSDGGGASLETQYF
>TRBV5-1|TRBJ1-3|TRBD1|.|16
TGCGCCAGCAGCCCGGGACAGACCTCCTCTGGAAACACCATATATTTT
CASSPGQTSSGNTIYF
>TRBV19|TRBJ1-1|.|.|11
TGTGCCAGTAGCCTTAACACTGAAGCTTTCTTT
CASSLNTEAFF
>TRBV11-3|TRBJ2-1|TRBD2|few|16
TGTGCCAGCAGCCTAAGGGGATACCGGGGGGGCCATGAGCAGTTCTTC
CASSLRGYRGGHEQFF
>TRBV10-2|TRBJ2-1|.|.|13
TGCGCCAGCAGTGATAGGACAGCCAATGAGCAGTTCTTC
CASSDRTANEQFF
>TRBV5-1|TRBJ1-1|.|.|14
TGCGCCAGCAGCAGGGGTGGCGGTGAGGCTGAAGCTTTCTTT
CASSRGGGEAEAFF
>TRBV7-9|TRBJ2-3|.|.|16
TGTGCCAGCAGCTTAGATCACGTGGGAGGCACAGATACGCAGTATTTT
CASSLDHVGGTDTQYF
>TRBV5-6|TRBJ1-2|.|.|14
TGTGCCAGCAGCTTGGGACAACATAACTATGGCTACACCTTC
CASSLGQHNYGYTF
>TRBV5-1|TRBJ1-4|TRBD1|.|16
TGCGCCAGCAGCACCGGACAGGGCAACCCTAATGAAAAACTGTTTTTT
CASSTGQGNPNEKLFF
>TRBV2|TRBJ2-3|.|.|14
TGTGCCAGCAGTGAAGCCCTAGACACAGATACGCAGTATTTT
CASSEALDTDTQYF
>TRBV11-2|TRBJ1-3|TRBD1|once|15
TGTGCCAGCAGCACAGGGGACAGCTCTGGAAACACCATATATTTT
CASSTGDSSGNTIYF
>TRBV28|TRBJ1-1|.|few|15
TGTGCCAGCAGTTTATGGGGAGGGTCGAACACTGAAGCTTTCTTT
CASSLWGGSNTEAFF